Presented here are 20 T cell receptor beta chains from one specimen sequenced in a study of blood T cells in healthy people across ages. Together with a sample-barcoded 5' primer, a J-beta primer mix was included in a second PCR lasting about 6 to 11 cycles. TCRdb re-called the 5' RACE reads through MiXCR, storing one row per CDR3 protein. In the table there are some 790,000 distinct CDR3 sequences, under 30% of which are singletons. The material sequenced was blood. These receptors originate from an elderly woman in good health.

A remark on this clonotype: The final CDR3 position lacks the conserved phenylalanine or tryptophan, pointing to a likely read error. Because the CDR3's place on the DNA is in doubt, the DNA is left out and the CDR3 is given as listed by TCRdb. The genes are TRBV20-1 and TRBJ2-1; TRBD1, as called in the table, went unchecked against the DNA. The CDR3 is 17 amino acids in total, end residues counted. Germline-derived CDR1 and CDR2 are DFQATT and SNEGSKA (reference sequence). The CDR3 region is CSARVPDRGAYDYTFGS.

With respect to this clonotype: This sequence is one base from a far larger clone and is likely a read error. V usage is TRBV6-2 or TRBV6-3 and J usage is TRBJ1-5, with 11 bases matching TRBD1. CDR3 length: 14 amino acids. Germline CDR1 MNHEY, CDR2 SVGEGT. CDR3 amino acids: CANSGTGGNQPQHF. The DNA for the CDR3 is TGTGCCAACAGTGGGACAGGGGGTAATCAGCCCCAGCATTTT.

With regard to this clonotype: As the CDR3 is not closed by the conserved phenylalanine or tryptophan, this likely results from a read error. In DNA form, the CDR3 reads TGTGCCAGCTCACCCGACCGGACTAGCGTGGTTGATACGCAGTATTTG. Translation: CASSPDRTSVVDTQYL. V is TRBV18 and J is TRBJ2-3; 9 nucleotides line up with TRBD2. CDR1 KGHSH and CDR2 LQKENI come from the germline V gene. The CDR3 loop spans 16 amino acids. After removal of 3 bases from V and 6 bases from J, the junction contained 10 bases not matched to a gene.

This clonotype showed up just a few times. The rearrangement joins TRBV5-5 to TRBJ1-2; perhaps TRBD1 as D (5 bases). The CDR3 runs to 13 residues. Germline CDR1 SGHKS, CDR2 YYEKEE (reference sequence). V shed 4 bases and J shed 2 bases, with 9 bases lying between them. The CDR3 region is CASSDDRNYGYTF. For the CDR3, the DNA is TGTGCCAGCAGCGACGACAGAAACTATGGCTACACCTTC.

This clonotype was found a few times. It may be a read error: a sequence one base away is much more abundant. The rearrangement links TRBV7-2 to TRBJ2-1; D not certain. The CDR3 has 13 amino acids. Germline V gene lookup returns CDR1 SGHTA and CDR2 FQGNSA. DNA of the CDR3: TGTGTCAGCAGCTTGCACTCATACAATGAGCAGTTCTTC. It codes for CVSSLHSYNEQFF.

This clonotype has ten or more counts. DNA of the CDR3: TGTGCCAGCAGTTACTCTGGTCAGGGCCCGAGCTCCTATAATTCACCCCTCCACTTT. This gives the protein CASSYSGQGPSSYNSPLHF. This rearrangement joins TRBV6-5 to TRBJ1-6, with D perhaps TRBD1 (5 bases). The CDR3 is 19 amino acids. The V gene's germline CDR1 is MNHEY and CDR2 SVGAGI. Trimming shortened V by 0 bases and J by 0 bases, and 15 bases separated the two germline ends.

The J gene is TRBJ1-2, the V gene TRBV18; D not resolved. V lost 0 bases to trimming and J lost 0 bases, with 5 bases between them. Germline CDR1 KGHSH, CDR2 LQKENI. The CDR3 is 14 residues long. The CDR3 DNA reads TGTGCCAGCTCACCACCGGAAGCTAACTATGGCTACACCTTC. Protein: CASSPPEANYGYTF.

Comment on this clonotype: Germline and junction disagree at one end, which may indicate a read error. The CDR3 DNA reads as TGTACCAGCAGTGGGACCGGGACAGGGACTAAAAACATTCAGTACTTC. The encoded protein is CTSSGTGTGTKNIQYF. The V call is TRBV28, the J call TRBJ2-4; 9 bases fit TRBD1. CDR1 and CDR2 from the germline V gene are MDHEN and SYDVKM. This CDR3 contains 16 residues.

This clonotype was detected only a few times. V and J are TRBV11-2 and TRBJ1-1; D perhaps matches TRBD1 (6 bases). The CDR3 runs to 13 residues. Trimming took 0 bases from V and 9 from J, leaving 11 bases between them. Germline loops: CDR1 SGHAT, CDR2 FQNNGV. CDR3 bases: TGTGCCAGCAGCTTAGATATGGGGGCGAAAGCTTTCTTT. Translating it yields CASSLDMGAKAFF.

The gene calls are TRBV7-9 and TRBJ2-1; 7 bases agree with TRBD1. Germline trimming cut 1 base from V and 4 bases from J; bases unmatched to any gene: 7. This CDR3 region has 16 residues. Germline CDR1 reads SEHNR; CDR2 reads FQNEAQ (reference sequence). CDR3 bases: TGTGCCAGCAGCTTAGAGACAGGGCATTTATACAATGAGCAGTTCTTC. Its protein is CASSLETGHLYNEQFF.

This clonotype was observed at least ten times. CDR3 DNA: TGTGCCAGCAGTTTAGTTGGCGGACTACCGTACGAGCAGTACTTC. As protein: CASSLVGGLPYEQYF. This rearrangement joins TRBV12-3 or TRBV12-4 to TRBJ2-7, with a weak D call TRBD2 (6 bases). The CDR3 is 15 residues long. Trimming cost V 1 base and J 4 bases, with 14 bases left between them.

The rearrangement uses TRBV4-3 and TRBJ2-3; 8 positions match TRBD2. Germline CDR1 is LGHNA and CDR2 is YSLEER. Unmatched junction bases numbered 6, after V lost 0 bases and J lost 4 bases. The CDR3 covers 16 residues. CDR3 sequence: CASSQEGGGGPDTQYF. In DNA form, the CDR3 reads TGCGCCAGCAGCCAAGAAGGAGGCGGGGGGCCAGATACGCAGTATTTT.

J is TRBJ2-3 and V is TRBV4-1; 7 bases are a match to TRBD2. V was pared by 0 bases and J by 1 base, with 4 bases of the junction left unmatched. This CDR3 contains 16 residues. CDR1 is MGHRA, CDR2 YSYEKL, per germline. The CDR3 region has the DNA TGCGCCAGCAGCCAAGATGACCGGGGGGGCACAGATACGCAGTATTTT. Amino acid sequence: CASSQDDRGGTDTQYF.

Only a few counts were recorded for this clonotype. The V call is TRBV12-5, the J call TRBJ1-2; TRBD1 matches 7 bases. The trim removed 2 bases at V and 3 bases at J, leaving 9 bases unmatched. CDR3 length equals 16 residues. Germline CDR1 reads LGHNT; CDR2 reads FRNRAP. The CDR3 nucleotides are TGTGCTAGTGGTTTGTCAACCGGGACAGTCCACTATGGCTACACCTTC. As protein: CASGLSTGTVHYGYTF.

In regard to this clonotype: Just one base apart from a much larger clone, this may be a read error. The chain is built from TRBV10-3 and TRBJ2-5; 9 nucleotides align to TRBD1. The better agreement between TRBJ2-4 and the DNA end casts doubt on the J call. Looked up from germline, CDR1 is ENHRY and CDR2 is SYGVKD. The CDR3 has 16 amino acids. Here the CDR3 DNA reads TGTGCCATCAGTGAAGGCTGGACAGGGGACAGTGACATTCAGTACTTC. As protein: CAISEGWTGDSDIQYF.

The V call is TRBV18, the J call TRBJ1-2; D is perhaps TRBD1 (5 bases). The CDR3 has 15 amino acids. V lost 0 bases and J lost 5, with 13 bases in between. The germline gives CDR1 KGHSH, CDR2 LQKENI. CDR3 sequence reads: CASSPPGSPGYGYTF. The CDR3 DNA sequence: TGTGCCAGCTCACCACCGGGATCCCCAGGGTATGGCTACACCTTC.

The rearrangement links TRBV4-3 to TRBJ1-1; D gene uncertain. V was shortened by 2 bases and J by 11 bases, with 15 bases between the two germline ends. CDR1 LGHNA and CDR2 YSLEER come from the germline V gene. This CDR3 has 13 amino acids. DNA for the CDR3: TGCGCCAGCAGCCAAAAGCTTGGATCGTTGGCTTTCTTT. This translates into CASSQKLGSLAFF.

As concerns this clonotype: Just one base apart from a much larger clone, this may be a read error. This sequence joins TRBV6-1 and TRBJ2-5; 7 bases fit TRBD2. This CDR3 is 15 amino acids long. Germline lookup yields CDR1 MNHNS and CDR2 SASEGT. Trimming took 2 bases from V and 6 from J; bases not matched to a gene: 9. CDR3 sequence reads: CASSETAGWRKTQYF. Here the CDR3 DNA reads TGTGCCAGCAGTGAAACAGCGGGGTGGAGAAAGACCCAGTACTTC.

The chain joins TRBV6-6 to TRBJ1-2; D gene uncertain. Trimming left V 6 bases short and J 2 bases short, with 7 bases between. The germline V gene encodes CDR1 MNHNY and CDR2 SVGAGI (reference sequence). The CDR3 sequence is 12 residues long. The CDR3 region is CASRTENYGYTF. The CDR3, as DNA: TGTGCCAGCAGAACAGAGAACTATGGCTACACCTTC.

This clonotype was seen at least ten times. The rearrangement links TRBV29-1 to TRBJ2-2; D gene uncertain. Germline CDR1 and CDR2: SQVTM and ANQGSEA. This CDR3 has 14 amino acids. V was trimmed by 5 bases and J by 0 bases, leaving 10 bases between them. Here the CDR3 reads CSVRPRANTGELFF. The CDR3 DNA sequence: TGCAGCGTTCGGCCGCGTGCGAACACCGGGGAGCTGTTTTTT.